The subject of this entry is one TCR beta chain. The junction departs from germline at one end; a sequencing error may be responsible. This entry is derived from a study of technical replicates of blood from a handful of donors. Per germline, CDR1 SGHAT and CDR2 FQNNGV. This CDR3 contains 16 residues. Produced via immunoSEQ multiplex PCR; TCRdb's table is partial and in-frame only. The sample records about 16,000 clones, about 83% being singletons. This receptor was taken from a human donor in good health. The sequenced sample consisted of PBMCs. J is TRBJ2-7 and V is TRBV11-2, with 8 positions matching TRBD1. The CDR3 DNA reads TGTGCCAGCAGCCTAGAGGGACAGGTGAGCTCCTACGAGCAGTACTTC. As protein: CASSLEGQVSSYEQYF.